The TCR beta chain under discussion was sequenced for a study of human T cells and chemical hapten exposure. Study-level information: Weekly administration of diphenylcyclopropenone to the scalp of patients continued throughout the roughly 22-week study.

The time point is: pre-sensitization, week 0. The sample's treatment: therapeutic diphenylcyclopropenone sensitization with weekly scalp DPC. The template was total RNA from unfractionated whole blood. Trimming stripped 0 bases from V and 0 bases from J, with 12 bases between. The CDR3 contains 17 residues. Germline V CDR1 and CDR2: LNHNV, YYDKDF (reference sequence). TCRdb reprocessed the RACE reads with MiXCR, giving one entry per CDR3 protein. The repertoire has tens of thousands of distinct CDR3 sequences, around 12% of them found once; the top ten carry less than 2.5%. This clonotype was counted many times. Its specificity is not known. Study findings and constraints: No alteration of TCRs above 1 in 1000 frequency was seen with DPC sensitization.

The chain has TRBV15 and TRBJ2-1, with TRBD1 as a possible D gene (5 bases). The receptor was isolated from a woman between 35 and 50 years old with alopecia areata. Some clones in this sample may be carry-over from other donors' samples. This specimen consisted of whole blood, obtained in connection with sensitization to the hapten diphenylcyclopropenone (DPC). CDR3 DNA: TGTGCCACCAGCAGAGATTCAGGGATACCCTCCTACAATGAGCAGTTCTTC. Encoded protein: CATSRDSGIPSYNEQFF.